The clone carrying this T cell receptor beta chain was detected a few times. Its cognate antigen is unknown. A second 7 to 11 cycle PCR used barcoded and J-beta primers. Each cDNA molecule was tagged by a template-switch adaptor with 12 random nucleotides. TCRdb reprocessed the 5' RACE reads via MiXCR and lists one record per CDR3 protein. The sample records over 1,500,000 distinct CDR3 sequences, around 48% being singletons. From germline, CDR1 is MNHEY and CDR2 SVGEGT. The CDR3 extends over 17 amino acids. Between the trimmed V and J ends, which lost 0 bases and 3 bases, there was a span of 15 bases. This sample is part of a study of blood T cells in healthy people across ages. Study results and limitations: Roughly linearly, TCR beta diversity per million T cells fell as age increased.

The sequence derives from a woman aged 40-49 years in good health. Sequenced: blood. The J gene is TRBJ2-1, the V gene TRBV6-2 or TRBV6-3; D is uncertain. The CDR3 loop is CASSYSGFEGFYNEQFF. DNA for the CDR3: TGTGCCAGCAGTTACTCGGGGTTCGAAGGATTCTACAATGAGCAGTTCTTC.